This T cell receptor (beta chain) is drawn from a study of T cells in Graves' hyperthyroidism and ophthalmopathy. Findings and limits, study-wide: The model's output predicted ophthalmopathy at a median of about 6.5 months prior to onset.

This clonotype has a handful of counts. Its antigen is unknown. RNA transcripts yielded amplified TCR beta CDR3 regions. The TCR CDR3 was amplified in a first-round RT-PCR using the HTBI primer set. In TCRdb, the multiplex PCR reads were re-called with MiXCR into one record per CDR3 protein. The sample lists around 350,000 distinct CDR3 sequences, about 14% occurring once. CDR3 length: 15 amino acids. Germline assignment: CDR1 MDHEN and CDR2 SYDVKM. V lost 2 bases and J lost 6; bases outside the gene matches: 4. Ophthalmopathy patients had moderate-to-severe active disease, CAS ≥3, NOSPECS ≥4, and disease duration under 3 months.

This chain uses TRBV28 with TRBJ1-6, with TRBD1 matching 7 bases. The TCR was taken from a woman in her 30s with Graves' ophthalmopathy. The sequenced sample consisted of blood. CDR3 residues: CASSLRQGRNSPLHF. CDR3 nucleotides: TGTGCCAGCAGTTTACGACAGGGCCGTAATTCACCCCTCCACTTT.